This TCR beta chain is from a study of blood T cell repertoires in COVID-19. Study summary: Samples taken during acute and convalescent COVID-19 were collected in the United States, Italy and Spain. PBMCs, B-cell-depleted T cells, or T cells were the source of the cDNA or gDNA that made up the material.

Profiled with immunoSEQ multiplex PCR; TCRdb holds only in-frame clones, not every one. The sample has about 480,000 clones, roughly 89% seen once; the top ten hold about 1%. V dropped 6 bases and J dropped 7; count of bases not matched to a gene: 7. The CDR3 has 15 residues. Per germline, CDR1 MNHNY and CDR2 SVGAGI (reference sequence). In its sample, this clone was seen a few times. The sequence derives from a man aged 18 to 35 with COVID-19, enrolled during active disease. V gene TRBV6-6 combines with J gene TRBJ2-2; the match to TRBD2 covers 11 bases. Material: peripheral blood. CDR3 sequence reads: CASSATSGTGGELFF. The CDR3 DNA follows: TGTGCCAGCAGCGCGACTAGCGGGACGGGCGGGGAGCTGTTTTTT.